Listed below are T cell receptor beta chains from one sample, sequenced in a study of CD8 T cells in ankylosing spondylitis. TCRdb re-derived calls from the 5' RACE reads in MiXCR, one entry per CDR3 protein. The sample shows roughly 150,000 distinct CDR3 sequences, around 7.9% of them seen only once. Sequenced material: blood, either unsorted or a sorted T cell fraction (not recorded which). Source of these receptors: a female donor with ankylosing spondylitis or in good health (not recorded which). Each CDR3 is given with its conserved first and last residue. D genes are given only for firm matches. Rows give clone size only sometimes, using once, few, many, or a class for an expanded clone.

CDR3nt	CDR3aa	v_gene	abundance	d_gene	j_gene
TGCGCCAGCAGCTCCGACGGCTACCCGAACACCGGGGAGCTGTTTTTT	CASSSDGYPNTGELFF	TRBV5-1	many	.	TRBJ2-2
TGTGCCAGCAACCGGGACAGGGGAAGCTATGGCTACACCTTC	CASNRDRGSYGYTF	TRBV11-2	many	TRBD1	TRBJ1-2
TGCAGTGCTAGTCTCAGGGGGAGCAATGAGCAGTTCTTC	CSASLRGSNEQFF	TRBV20-1	many	TRBD1	TRBJ2-1
TGTGCCAGTAGTATCCCGACAGCCGCCCAAGAGACCCAGTACTTC	CASSIPTAAQETQYF	TRBV19	many	.	TRBJ2-5
TGTGCCAGCAGCTCGTACACCGGGACAGGGACTGATGGCTACACCTTC	CASSSYTGTGTDGYTF	TRBV7-2	few	TRBD1	TRBJ1-2
TGTGCCAGCACCCTTCGAGTGCTCGGGGAGCTGTTTTTT	CASTLRVLGELFF	TRBV12-3/TRBV12-4	few	.	TRBJ2-2
TGTGCCAGCAGCACCGGGACAGGGGGTTCCCACGAGCAGTACTTC	CASSTGTGGSHEQYF	TRBV9	.	TRBD1	TRBJ2-7
TGTGCCAGCAGCTTCAGGCTGGAAGCTTTCTTT	CASSFRLEAFF	TRBV7-2	many	.	TRBJ1-1
TGTGCCAGCAGTTTCCAGGGGGCGACTAATGAAAAACTGTTTTTT	CASSFQGATNEKLFF	TRBV27	many	TRBD1	TRBJ1-4
TGTGCCAGCAGCAGGACTAGCGGAGAAAGCAATGAGCAGTTCTTC	CASSRTSGESNEQFF	TRBV6-1	.	TRBD2	TRBJ2-1
TGCGCCAGCAGCTTGGTCGGACAGGGGGAAAAACTGTTTTTT	CASSLVGQGEKLFF	TRBV5-1	many	TRBD1	TRBJ1-4
TGCAGTGCTAGAGATTTCGAGGTATATGGCTACACCTTC	CSARDFEVYGYTF	TRBV20-1	many	.	TRBJ1-2
TGTGCCAGCAGTTTAAACGGGAACTCCTACGAGCAGTACTTC	CASSLNGNSYEQYF	TRBV12-3/TRBV12-4	.	.	TRBJ2-7
TGCAGTGCTCCCAGAAGCGGGGGGGCAGATACGCAGTATTTT	CSAPRSGGADTQYF	TRBV20-1	many	TRBD2	TRBJ2-3
TGTGCCAGCAGTTTAGTAGAAGAGACCCAGTACTTC	CASSLVEETQYF	TRBV12-3/TRBV12-4	many	.	TRBJ2-5
TGTGCCAGCAGCTTCAAGAGGGGGTCAATGGGCAATGAGCCCCAGCATTTT	CASSFKRGSMGNEPQHF	TRBV21-1	many	.	TRBJ1-5
TGTGCCAGCAGTCAGGGACAGGGAAACACTGAAGCTTTCTTT	CASSQGQGNTEAFF	TRBV12-3/TRBV12-4	many	TRBD1	TRBJ1-1
TGTGCCAGAAGCTTGCCGGGACTAGCAACCACAGATACGCAGTATTTT	CARSLPGLATTDTQYF	TRBV5-3	.	TRBD2	TRBJ2-3
TGTGCCAGCAGTCTCCTAGACACGAATGGCTACACCTTC	CASSLLDTNGYTF	TRBV6-2/TRBV6-3	.	.	TRBJ1-2
TGCGCCAGCAGCCCGGACAGTAACTATGGCTACACCTTC	CASSPDSNYGYTF	TRBV5-1	many	.	TRBJ1-2
TGTGCCAGCAGCCGGGACAGGGGTGGGCCCCAGCATTTT	CASSRDRGGPQHF	TRBV28	many	TRBD1	TRBJ1-5
TGTGCCAACTCGGGCGGGTCGGGCTACACCTTC	CANSGGSGYTF	TRBV10-3	many	.	TRBJ1-2
TGTGCCAGCAAAGGGGACTATGAAAAACTGTTTTTT	CASKGDYEKLFF	TRBV12-3/TRBV12-4	many	.	TRBJ1-4
TGCGCCAGCAACCCGACCGGGACAGGGGGCACCGGGGAGCTGTTTTTT	CASNPTGTGGTGELFF	TRBV5-1	many	TRBD1	TRBJ2-2
TGTGCCAGCACCAAGGGCGAGGACACTGAAGCTTTCTTT	CASTKGEDTEAFF	TRBV12-3/TRBV12-4	few	.	TRBJ1-1
TGCGCCAGCAGCTTGGCGGCAGCCCGTGGAAACACCATATATTTT	CASSLAAARGNTIYF	TRBV5-1	many	.	TRBJ1-3
TGTGCCAGCTCACCCTCAGTTAGCAGCTCCTACAATGAGCAGTTCTTC	CASSPSVSSSYNEQFF	TRBV18	.	.	TRBJ2-1
TGTGCCAGCAGTTTAGGCGGGGTTAGCAATCAGCCCCAGCATTTT	CASSLGGVSNQPQHF	TRBV12-3/TRBV12-4	many	.	TRBJ1-5